The source of this TCR beta chain is a study of shared clonotypes between healthy human individuals (dated by TCRdb to about 2020). For the study in its entirety: A few men and two women, aged 18 to 49 years, made up the cohort. Per donor, three plates each were used for CD4 naive and CD4 memory, two for CD8 naive, and one for CD8 memory. The study deeply sequenced blood TCR repertoires of about 5 healthy adults to estimate repertoire size and the extent of clonotype sharing between individuals. Different laboratories and diverse techniques were used to prepare libraries and sequence TCR repertoires, to increase sequencing depth and limit assay-specific biases. Leukapheresis yielded between about 0.9 and 10 billion PBMCs per donor.

CD8 naive samples consisted of CD45RO-negative cells that were positively selected for CCR7, yielding a CD45RA+CCR7+ population without TemRA cells. The donors were healthy, HIV-negative adults who had no recently reported acute infections or vaccinations. All donors were Caucasian adults living in Nashville, Tennessee, USA. Blood was collected by leukapheresis, and PBMCs were isolated by Ficoll-Histopaque density gradient centrifugation and then cryopreserved in liquid nitrogen vapor phase. Analytical flow cytometry was used to check the purity and quantity of each magnetically sorted T cell population. From each sorted fraction, genomic DNA was isolated and quantified by UV absorbance on a Nanodrop 2000c. The CDR3 runs 14 residues from the cysteine to the phenylalanine. The DNA shown is the 42-base CDR3, in frame from base 1. A distance of 15 bases separates the germline ends of V and J, which lose 11 bases and 1 base respectively. The CDR1 and CDR2 encoded by the germline V gene (reference sequence) are MNHEY and SMNVEV.

On this clone itself: No antigen is known for it. No clone much larger than this one lies a single base away; base qualities are absent.

The research as a whole found: Naive subsets generally had larger estimated clonotype richness than memory subsets did. Higher generation probabilities were observed for clonotypes shared by all four sorted-subset donors than for non-shared clonotypes. Sampling was limited to blood, and TCR repertoires in tissue likely differ from TCR repertoires in blood. The small number of donors limited the genetic and exposure-history diversity represented. Sharing across a handful of donors was observed for roughly 5% of naive CD4, under 4% of naive CD8, about 2.3% of memory CD4, and over 0.3% of memory CD8 clonotypes. Based on pairwise subsampling, the degree of clonotype sharing among donors was expected to be affected by sequencing depth. Incomplete sequencing was indicated by rarefaction of sorted-subset datasets, despite the large sequencing depth.

Using the deep immunoSEQ assay, TCR CDR3 regions were amplified from genomic DNA by multiplex PCR. Extracted genomic DNA from each cell subset was spread evenly across all wells of several immunoSEQ 96-well plates, with each plate serving as a replicate. Each replicate PCR for sorted subsets received around 210 ng genomic DNA, equal to 30,000 or so T cell genomes. Purified libraries were measured with a Qubit 3.0 fluorometer, size-checked on a Bioanalyzer 2100, and measured again with the KAPA Library Quantification kit. A separate single-read 150-cycle Illumina NextSeq 550 flow cell was used to sequence each immunoSEQ 96-well plate. The study's processing was this. Because the immunoSEQ output included only junctional sequences and no quality scores, the filtering could not be the same as the filtering used for full-length reads. To assign V/J genes and CDR3, sequences were annotated against IMGT germline references using PyIR, a Python wrapper for IgBLAST v1.9. Any read was removed if the V/J assignment was weak (E-value above 1e-6), the CDR3 was missing, or the read contained stop codons, out-of-frame junctions, or ambiguous translated residues. V3J clonotypes were defined by identical inferred V gene, J gene, and CDR3 amino acid sequence. Percentage overlap between repertoires was calculated by dividing the number of shared unique clonotypes by the size of the smaller repertoire. RTK rarefaction, the Chao1 estimator, and Recon v2.1 estimates of unobserved clonotypes were used to assess repertoire richness. For all TCRbeta clonotypes obtained by the gDNA method from a handful of donors, generation probabilities were computed with OLGA. TCRdb carries this immuneACCESS record with in-frame sequences only. Its versions omit some clonotypes, under half of them owing to an unresolved V gene in the studies checked, with the rest unexplained. D and trimming were read from the DNA, whereas the V and J calls and clone size are those reported in that table. Counted in this sample were approximately 650,000 clones; about 95% of them appeared once. Around 0.11% of the sample belongs to the ten largest clones.

The TCR sequence derives from a woman under 40 in good health. The sequenced material came from naive CD8+ T cells sorted from blood. In light of the paper, this sample's cell subset or site label describes: CD45RA+CCR7+. The chain links TRBV27 with TRBJ1-5; the best D guess is TRBD1, with 5 bases matching. The nucleotide sequence is given as TGTGCCTCAGCACCCTGGGACAGCAATCAGCCCCAGCATTTT. It codes for CASAPWDSNQPQHF.